This TCR beta chain was sequenced for a study of cytomegalovirus exposure and HLA in healthy donors. PCR involved 60 Vbeta and 13 Jbeta primers. Measured with immunoSEQ multiplex PCR; TCRdb has only the in-frame clones, and not every one. This repertoire shows over 200,000 clones, more than 75% found once; its top ten account for over 1%. Looked up from germline, CDR1 is MNHNS and CDR2 is SASEGT. This CDR3 is built from 15 residues. Trimming shortened V by 7 bases and J by 0 bases, and 16 bases separated the two germline ends. This sequence joins TRBV6-1 and TRBJ2-7; a possible D gene is TRBD1 (6 bases). This TCR was sampled from a human donor in good health. The sample was PBMCs. CDR3 nucleotides: TGTGCCAGCACCAGCAACAGGGACCTCTCCTACGAGCAGTACTTC. Residues: CASTSNRDLSYEQYF.